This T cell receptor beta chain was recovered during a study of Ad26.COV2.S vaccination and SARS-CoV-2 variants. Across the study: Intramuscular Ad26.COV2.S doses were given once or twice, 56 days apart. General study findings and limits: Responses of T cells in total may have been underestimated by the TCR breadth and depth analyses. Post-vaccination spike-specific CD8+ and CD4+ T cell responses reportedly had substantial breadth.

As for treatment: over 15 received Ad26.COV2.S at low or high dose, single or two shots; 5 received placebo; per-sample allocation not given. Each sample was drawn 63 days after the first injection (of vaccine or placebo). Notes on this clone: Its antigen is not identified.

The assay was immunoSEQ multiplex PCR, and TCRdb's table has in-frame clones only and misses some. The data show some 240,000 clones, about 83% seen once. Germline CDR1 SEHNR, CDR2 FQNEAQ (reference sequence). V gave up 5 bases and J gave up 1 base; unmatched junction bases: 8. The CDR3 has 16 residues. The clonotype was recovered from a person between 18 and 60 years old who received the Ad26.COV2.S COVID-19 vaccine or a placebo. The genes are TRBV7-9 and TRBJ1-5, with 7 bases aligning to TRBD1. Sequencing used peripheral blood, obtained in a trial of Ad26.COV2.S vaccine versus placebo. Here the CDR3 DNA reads TGTGCCAGCAGCCCTCGGACAGGTCTAAGCAATCAGCCCCAGCATTTT. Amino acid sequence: CASSPRTGLSNQPQHF.